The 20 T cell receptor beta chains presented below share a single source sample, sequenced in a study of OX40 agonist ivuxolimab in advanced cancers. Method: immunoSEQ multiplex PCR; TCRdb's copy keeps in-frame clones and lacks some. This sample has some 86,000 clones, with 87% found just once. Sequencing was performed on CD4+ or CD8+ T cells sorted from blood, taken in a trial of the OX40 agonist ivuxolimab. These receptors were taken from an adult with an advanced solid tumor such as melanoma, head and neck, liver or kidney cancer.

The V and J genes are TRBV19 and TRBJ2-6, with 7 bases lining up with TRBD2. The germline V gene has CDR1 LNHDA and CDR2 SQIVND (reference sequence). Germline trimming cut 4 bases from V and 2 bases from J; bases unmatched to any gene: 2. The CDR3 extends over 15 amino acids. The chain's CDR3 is CASSKTSTGANVLTF. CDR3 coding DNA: TGTGCCAGTAGTAAGACTAGCACTGGGGCCAACGTCCTGACTTTC.

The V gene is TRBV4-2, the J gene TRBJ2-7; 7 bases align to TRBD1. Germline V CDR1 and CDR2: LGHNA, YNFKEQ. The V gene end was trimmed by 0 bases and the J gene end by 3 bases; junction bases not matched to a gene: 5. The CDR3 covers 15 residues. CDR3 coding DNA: TGTGCCAGCAGCCAAGAGGGACAGACCAGCTACGAGCAGTACTTC. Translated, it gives CASSQEGQTSYEQYF.

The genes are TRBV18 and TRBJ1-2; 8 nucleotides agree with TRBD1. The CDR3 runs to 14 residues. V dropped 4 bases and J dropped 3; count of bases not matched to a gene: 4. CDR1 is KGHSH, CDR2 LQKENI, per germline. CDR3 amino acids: CASSLGQGDYGYTF. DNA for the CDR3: TGTGCCAGCTCACTCGGACAGGGCGACTATGGCTACACCTTC.

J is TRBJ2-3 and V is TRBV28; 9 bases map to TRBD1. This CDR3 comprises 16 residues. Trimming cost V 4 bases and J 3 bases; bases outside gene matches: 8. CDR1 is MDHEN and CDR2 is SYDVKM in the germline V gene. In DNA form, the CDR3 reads TGTGCCAGCAGTTCGCCGGGACAGGGATCAACAGATACGCAGTATTTT. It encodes CASSSPGQGSTDTQYF.

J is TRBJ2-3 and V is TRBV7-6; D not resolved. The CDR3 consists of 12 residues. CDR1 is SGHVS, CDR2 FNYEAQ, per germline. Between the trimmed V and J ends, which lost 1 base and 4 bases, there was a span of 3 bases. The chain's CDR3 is CASSLEADTQYF. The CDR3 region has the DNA TGTGCCAGCAGCTTAGAGGCAGATACGCAGTATTTT.

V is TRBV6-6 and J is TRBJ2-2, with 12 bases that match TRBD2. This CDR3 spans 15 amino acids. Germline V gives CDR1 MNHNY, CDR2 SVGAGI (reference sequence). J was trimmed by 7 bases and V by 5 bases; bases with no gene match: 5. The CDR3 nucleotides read TGTGCCAGCAGTAGACTAGCGGGAGAGCACGGGGAGCTGTTTTTT. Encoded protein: CASSRLAGEHGELFF.

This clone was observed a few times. The CDR3, as DNA: TGTGCCAGCAGCTGGCGAAGGGAAATGAACACTGAAGCTTTCTTT. It codes for CASSWRREMNTEAFF. The chain uses TRBV7-2 and TRBJ1-1, with D unclear. Germline V CDR1 and CDR2: SGHTA, FQGNSA. The V gene lost 4 bases and the J gene lost 0 bases, with 12 bases spanning the gap. The length of the CDR3 is 15 residues. Supplemented by reference TRBV7-2 and TRBJ1-1, the full variable domain reads GAGVSQSPSNKVTEKGKDVELRCDPISGHTALYWYRQSLGQGLEFLIYFQGNSAPDKSGLPSDRFSAERTGGSVSTLTIQRTQQEDSAVYLCASSWRREMNTEAFFGQGTRLTVV.

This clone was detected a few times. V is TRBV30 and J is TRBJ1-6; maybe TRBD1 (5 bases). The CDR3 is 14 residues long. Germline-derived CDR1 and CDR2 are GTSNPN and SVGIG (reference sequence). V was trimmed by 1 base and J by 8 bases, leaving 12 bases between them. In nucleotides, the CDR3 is TGTGCCTGGAGTGCCGGGGCTCGGGATTCACCCCTCCACTTT. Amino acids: CAWSAGARDSPLHF.

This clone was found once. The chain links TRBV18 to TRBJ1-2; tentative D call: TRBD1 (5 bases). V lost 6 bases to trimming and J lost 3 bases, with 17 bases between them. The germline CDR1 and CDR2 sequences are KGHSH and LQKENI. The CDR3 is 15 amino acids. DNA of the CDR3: TGTGCCAGCTCCTTCAGAGTCAGGGAAGACTATGGCTACACCTTC. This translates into CASSFRVREDYGYTF.

In DNA, the CDR3 is TGTGCCAGCTCACCTCCGGACGGGAGCTCCTACGAGCAGTACTTC. Translating gives CASSPPDGSSYEQYF. This rearrangement joins TRBV18 to TRBJ2-7; D might be TRBD2 (6 bases). The CDR3 contains 15 residues. The V and J ends lost 3 bases and 0 bases respectively, with 12 bases between them. CDR1 is KGHSH, CDR2 LQKENI, per germline. Together with reference TRBV18 and TRBJ2-7, the CDR3 gives the full variable domain: NAGVMQNPRHLVRRRGQEARLRCSPMKGHSHVYWYRQLPEEGLKFMVYLQKENIIDESGMPKERFSAEFPKEGPSILRIQQVVRGDSAAYFCASSPPDGSSYEQYFGPGTRLTVT.

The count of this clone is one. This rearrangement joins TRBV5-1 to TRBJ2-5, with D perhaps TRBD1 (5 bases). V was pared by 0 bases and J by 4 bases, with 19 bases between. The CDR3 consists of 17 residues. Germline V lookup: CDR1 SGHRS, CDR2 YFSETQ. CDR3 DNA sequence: TGCGCCAGCAGCTTGGTATTACAGAAGGGGAATGGAGAGACCCAGTACTTC. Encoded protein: CASSLVLQKGNGETQYF.

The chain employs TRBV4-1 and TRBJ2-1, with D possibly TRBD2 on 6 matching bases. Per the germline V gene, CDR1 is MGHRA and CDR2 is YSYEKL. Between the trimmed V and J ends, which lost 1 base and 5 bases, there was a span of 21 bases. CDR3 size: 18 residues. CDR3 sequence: CASSQVDFGWAGNNEQFF. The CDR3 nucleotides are TGCGCCAGCAGCCAAGTAGATTTCGGATGGGCGGGGAACAATGAGCAGTTCTTC.

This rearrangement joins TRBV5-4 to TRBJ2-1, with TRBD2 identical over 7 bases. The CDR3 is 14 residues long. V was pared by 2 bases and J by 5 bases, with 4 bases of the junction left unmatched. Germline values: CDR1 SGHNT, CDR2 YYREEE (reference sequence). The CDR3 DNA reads TGTGCCAGCAGCTTTGGAGGGAGGGACAATGAGCAGTTCTTC. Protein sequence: CASSFGGRDNEQFF.

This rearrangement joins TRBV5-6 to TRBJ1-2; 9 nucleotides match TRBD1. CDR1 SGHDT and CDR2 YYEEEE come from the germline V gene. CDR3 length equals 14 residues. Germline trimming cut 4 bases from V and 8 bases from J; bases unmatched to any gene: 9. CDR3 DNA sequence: TGTGCCAGCAGCGGGATGGGACAGGGAAGGGGCTACACCTTC. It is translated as CASSGMGQGRGYTF.

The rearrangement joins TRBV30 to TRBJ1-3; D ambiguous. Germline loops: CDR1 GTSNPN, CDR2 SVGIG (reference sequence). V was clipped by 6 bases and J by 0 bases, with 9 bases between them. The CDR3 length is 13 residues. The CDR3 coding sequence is TGTGCCTGCGAAGGAATCTCTGGAAACACCATATATTTT. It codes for CACEGISGNTIYF.

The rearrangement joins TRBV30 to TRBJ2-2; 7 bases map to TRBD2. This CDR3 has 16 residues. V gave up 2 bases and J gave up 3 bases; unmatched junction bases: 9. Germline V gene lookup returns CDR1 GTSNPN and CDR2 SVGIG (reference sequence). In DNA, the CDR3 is TGTGCCTGGAGTCTCTTGGGGGGGATTGACACCGGGGAGCTGTTTTTT. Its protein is CAWSLLGGIDTGELFF.

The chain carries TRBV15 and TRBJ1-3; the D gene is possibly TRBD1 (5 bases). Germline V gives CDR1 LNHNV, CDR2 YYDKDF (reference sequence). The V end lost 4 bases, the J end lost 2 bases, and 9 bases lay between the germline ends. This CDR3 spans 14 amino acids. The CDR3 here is CATSIGGTGNTIYF. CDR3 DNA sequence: TGTGCCACCAGCATCGGGGGGACTGGAAACACCATATATTTT.

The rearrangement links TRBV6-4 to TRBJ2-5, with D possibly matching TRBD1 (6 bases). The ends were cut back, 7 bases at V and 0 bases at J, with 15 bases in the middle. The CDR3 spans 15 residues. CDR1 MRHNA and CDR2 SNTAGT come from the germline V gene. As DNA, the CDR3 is TGTGCCAGCACCCCGGACAGAAAGTACCAAGAGACCCAGTACTTC. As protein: CASTPDRKYQETQYF.

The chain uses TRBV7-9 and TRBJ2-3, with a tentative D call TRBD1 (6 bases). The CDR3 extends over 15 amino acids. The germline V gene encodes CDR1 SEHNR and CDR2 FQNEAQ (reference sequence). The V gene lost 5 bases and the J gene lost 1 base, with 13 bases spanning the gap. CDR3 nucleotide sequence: TGTGCCAGCAGCCTGAGGGGGAGCGGCACAGATACGCAGTATTTT. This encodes CASSLRGSGTDTQYF. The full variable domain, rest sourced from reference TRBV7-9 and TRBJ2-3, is DTGVSQNPRHKITKRGQNVTFRCDPISEHNRLYWYRQTLGQGPEFLTYFQNEAQLEKSRLLSDRFSAERPKGSFSTLEIQRTEQGDSAMYLCASSLRGSGTDTQYFGPGTRLTVL.

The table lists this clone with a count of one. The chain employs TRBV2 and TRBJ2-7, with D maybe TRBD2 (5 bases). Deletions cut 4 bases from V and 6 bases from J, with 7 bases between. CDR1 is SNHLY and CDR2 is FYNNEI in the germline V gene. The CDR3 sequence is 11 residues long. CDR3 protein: CASSAEGEQYF. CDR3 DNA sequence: TGTGCCAGCAGTGCCGAGGGCGAGCAGTACTTC.